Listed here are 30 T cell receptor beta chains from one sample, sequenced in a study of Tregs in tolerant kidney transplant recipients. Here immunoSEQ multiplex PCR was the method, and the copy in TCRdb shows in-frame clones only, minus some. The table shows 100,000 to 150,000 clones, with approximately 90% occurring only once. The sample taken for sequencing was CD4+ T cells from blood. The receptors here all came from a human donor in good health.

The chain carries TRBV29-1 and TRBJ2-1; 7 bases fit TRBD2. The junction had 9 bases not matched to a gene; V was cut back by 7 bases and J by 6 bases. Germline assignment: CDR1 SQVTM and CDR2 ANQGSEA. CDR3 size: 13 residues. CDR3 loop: CSGGGSSGNEQFF. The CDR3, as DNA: TGCAGCGGAGGCGGGTCTAGCGGCAATGAGCAGTTCTTC.

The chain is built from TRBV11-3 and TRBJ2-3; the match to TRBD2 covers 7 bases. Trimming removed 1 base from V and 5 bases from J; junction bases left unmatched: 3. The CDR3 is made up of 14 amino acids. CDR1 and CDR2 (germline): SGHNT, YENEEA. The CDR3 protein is CASSLAGGQDTQYF. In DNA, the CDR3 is TGTGCCAGCAGCTTAGCGGGAGGACAAGATACGCAGTATTTT. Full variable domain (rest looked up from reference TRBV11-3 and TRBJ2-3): EAGVVQSPRYKIIEKKQPVAFWCNPISGHNTLYWYLQNLGQGPELLIRYENEEAVDDSQLPKDRFSAERLKGVDSTLKIQPAELGDSAVYLCASSLAGGQDTQYFGPGTRLTVL.

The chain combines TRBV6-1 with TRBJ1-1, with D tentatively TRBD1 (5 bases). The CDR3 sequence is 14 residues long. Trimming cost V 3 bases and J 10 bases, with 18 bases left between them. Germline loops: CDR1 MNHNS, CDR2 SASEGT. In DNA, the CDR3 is TGTGCCAGCAGTGATTCCGGGACTCCTAATGGAGCTTTCTTT. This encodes CASSDSGTPNGAFF.

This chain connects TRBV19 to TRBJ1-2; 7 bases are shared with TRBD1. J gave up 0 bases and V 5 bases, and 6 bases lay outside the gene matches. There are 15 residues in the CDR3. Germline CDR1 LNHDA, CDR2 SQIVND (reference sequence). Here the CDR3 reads CASSGTVRANYGYTF. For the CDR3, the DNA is TGTGCCAGTAGTGGGACAGTACGAGCTAACTATGGCTACACCTTC. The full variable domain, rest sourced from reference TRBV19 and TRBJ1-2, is DGGITQSPKYLFRKEGQNVTLSCEQNLNHDAMYWYRQDPGQGLRLIYYSQIVNDFQKGDIAEGYSVSREKKESFPLTVTSAQKNPTAFYLCASSGTVRANYGYTFGSGTRLTVV.

The CDR3 sequence: CASSLVKLNTEAFF. In nucleotides, the CDR3 is TGTGCCAGCAGCTTAGTTAAGTTGAACACTGAAGCTTTCTTT. The chain employs TRBV11-2 and TRBJ1-1; D is unclear. This CDR3 is 14 amino acids long. Looked up from germline, CDR1 is SGHAT and CDR2 is FQNNGV. V lost 1 base and J lost 0, with 6 bases in between.

CDR3 nucleotides: TGCGCCAGCAGCCCTGCGGGGGGGAACACCGGGGAGCTGTTTTTT. Residues: CASSPAGGNTGELFF. The V call is TRBV5-1, the J call TRBJ2-2, with 8 positions matching TRBD2. The CDR3 is made up of 15 amino acids. The trim removed 4 bases at V and 1 base at J, leaving 3 bases unmatched. CDR1 is SGHRS, CDR2 YFSETQ, per germline.

DNA of the CDR3: TGTGCCAGCAGCTTACAAGGGACAGGGGGCAATACTGAAGCTTTCTTT. Its protein is CASSLQGTGGNTEAFF. The chain is built from TRBV7-3 and TRBJ1-1; the match to TRBD1 covers 12 bases. The CDR3 consists of 16 residues. Germline V lookup: CDR1 SGHTA, CDR2 FQGTGA. The ends lost 2 bases at V and 5 bases at J; junction bases unmatched: 6.

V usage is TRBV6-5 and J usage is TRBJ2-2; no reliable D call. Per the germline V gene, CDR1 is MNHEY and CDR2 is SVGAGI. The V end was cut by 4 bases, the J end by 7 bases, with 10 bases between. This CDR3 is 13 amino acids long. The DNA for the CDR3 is TGTGCCAGCAGTTCCAGGATTCTCGGGGAGCTGTTTTTT. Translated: CASSSRILGELFF.

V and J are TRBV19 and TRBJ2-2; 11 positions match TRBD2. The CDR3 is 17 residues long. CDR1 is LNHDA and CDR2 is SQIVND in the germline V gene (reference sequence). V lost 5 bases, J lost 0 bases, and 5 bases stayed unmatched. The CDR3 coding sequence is TGTGCCAGTAGTGCGGCTAGCGGGGGGACGAACACCGGGGAGCTGTTTTTT. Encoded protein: CASSAASGGTNTGELFF.

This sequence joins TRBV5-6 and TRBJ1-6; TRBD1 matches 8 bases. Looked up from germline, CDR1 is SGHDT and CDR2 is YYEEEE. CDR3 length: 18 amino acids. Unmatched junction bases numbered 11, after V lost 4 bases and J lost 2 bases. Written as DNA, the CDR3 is TGTGCCAGCAGCCCCCTGACAGGGGATGTCGCCTATAATTCACCCCTCCACTTT. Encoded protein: CASSPLTGDVAYNSPLHF.

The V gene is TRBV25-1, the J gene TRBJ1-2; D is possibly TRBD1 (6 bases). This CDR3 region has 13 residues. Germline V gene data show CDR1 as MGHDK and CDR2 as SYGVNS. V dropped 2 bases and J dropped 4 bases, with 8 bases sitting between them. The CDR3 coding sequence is TGTGCCAGCAGTGAACTACAGGGCTATGGCTACACCTTC. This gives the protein CASSELQGYGYTF.

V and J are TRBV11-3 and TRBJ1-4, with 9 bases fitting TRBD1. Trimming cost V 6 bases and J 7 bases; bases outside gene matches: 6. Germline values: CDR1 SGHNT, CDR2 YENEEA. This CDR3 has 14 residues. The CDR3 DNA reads TGTGCCAGCAGTACCGGGACAGGGAGTGAAAAACTGTTTTTT. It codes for CASSTGTGSEKLFF. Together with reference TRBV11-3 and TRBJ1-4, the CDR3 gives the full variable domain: EAGVVQSPRYKIIEKKQPVAFWCNPISGHNTLYWYLQNLGQGPELLIRYENEEAVDDSQLPKDRFSAERLKGVDSTLKIQPAELGDSAVYLCASSTGTGSEKLFFGSGTQLSVL.

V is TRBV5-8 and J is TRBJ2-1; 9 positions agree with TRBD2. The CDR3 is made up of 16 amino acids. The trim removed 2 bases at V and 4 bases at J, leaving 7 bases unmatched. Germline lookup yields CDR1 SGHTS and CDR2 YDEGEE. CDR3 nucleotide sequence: TGTGCCAGCAGCTTAAGTAGCGGGAGATTTTACAATGAGCAGTTCTTC. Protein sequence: CASSLSSGRFYNEQFF.

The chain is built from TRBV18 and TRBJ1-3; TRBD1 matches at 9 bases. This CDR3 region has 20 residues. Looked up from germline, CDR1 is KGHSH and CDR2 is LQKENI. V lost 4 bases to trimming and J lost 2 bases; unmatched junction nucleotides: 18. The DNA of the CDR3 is TGTGCCAGCTCACTTTCTTACCCCCGGACAGGGGTCGATCCTGGAAACACCATATATTTT. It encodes CASSLSYPRTGVDPGNTIYF.

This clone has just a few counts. CDR3 region: CASGSAAEEAFF. In DNA form, the CDR3 reads TGTGCTAGTGGTTCGGCGGCGGAGGAAGCTTTCTTT. This chain uses TRBV12-5 with TRBJ1-1; D not certain. Germline CDR1 reads LGHNT; CDR2 reads FRNRAP. Trimming stripped 4 bases from V and 8 bases from J, with 11 bases between. The CDR3 is made up of 12 amino acids.

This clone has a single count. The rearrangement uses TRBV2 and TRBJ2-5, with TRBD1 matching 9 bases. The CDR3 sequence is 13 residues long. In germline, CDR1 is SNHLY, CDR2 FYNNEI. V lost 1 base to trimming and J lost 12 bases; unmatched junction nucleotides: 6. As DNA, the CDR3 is TGTGCCAGCAGTGAAGAGGGGGACAGGGAAAAGTACTTC. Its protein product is CASSEEGDREKYF.

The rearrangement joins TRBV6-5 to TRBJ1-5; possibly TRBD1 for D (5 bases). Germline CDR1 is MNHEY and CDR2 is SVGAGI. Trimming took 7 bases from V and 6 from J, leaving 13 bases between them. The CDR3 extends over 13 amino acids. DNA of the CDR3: TGTGCCAGCACAGCATTGGGGCTTCAGCCCCAGCATTTT. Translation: CASTALGLQPQHF.

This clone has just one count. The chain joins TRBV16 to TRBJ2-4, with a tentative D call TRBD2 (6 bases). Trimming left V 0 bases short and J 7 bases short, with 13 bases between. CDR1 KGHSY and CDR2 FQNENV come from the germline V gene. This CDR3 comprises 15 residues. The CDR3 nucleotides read TGTGCCAGCAGCCAATCGTACTCTAGCGATAACATTCAGTACTTC. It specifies CASSQSYSSDNIQYF.

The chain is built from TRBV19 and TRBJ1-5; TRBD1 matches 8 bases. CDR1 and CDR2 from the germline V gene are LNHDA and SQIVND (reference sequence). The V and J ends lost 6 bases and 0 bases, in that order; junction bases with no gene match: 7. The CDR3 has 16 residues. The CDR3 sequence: CASSPGTGDSNQPQHF. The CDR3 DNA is TGTGCCAGTAGCCCCGGGACAGGAGATAGCAATCAGCCCCAGCATTTT.

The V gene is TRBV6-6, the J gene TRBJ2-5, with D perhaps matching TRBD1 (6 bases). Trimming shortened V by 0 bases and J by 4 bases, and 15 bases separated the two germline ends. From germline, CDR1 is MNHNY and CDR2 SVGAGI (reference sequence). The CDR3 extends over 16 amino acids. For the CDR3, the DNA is TGTGCCAGCAGTTACTCAGGGGCCCCGGACAGAGAGACCCAGTACTTC. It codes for CASSYSGAPDRETQYF.

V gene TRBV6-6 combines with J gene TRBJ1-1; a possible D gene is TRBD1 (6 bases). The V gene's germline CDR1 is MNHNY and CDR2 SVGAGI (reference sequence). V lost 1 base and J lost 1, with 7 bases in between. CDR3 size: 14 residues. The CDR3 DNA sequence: TGTGCCAGCAGTTACTTACAGGGGAACACTGAAGCTTTCTTT. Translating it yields CASSYLQGNTEAFF.

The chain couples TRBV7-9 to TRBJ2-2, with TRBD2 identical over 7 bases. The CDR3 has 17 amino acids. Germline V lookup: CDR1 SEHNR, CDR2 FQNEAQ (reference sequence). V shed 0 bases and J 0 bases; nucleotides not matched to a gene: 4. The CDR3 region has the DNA TGTGCCAGCAGCTTAGCGTCGGCGGGGGCGAACACCGGGGAGCTGTTTTTT. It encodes CASSLASAGANTGELFF.

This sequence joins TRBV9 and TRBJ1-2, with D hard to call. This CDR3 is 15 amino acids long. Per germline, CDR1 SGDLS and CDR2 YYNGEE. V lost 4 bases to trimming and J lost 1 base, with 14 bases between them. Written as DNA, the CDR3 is TGTGCCAGCAGCCTACTAGAGGACTTTAACTATGGCTACACCTTC. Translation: CASSLLEDFNYGYTF.

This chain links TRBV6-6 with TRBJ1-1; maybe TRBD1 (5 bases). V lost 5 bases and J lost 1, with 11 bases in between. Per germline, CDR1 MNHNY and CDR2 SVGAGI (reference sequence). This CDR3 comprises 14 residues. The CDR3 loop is CASSADRKNTEAFF. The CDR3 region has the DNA TGTGCCAGCAGTGCCGACAGAAAGAACACTGAAGCTTTCTTT.

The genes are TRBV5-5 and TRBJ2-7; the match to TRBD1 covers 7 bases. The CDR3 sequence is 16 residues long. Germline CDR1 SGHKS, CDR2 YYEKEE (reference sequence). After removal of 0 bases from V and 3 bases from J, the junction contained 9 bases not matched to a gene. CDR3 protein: CASSLGAGTASYEQYF. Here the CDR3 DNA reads TGTGCCAGCAGCTTGGGGGCCGGGACAGCCAGCTACGAGCAGTACTTC.

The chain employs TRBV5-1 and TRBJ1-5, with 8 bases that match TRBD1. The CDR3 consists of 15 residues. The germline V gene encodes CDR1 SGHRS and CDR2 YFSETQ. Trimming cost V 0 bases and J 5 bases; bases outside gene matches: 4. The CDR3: CASSLGDRIDQPQHF. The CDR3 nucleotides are TGCGCCAGCAGCTTGGGGGACAGGATAGATCAGCCCCAGCATTTT.

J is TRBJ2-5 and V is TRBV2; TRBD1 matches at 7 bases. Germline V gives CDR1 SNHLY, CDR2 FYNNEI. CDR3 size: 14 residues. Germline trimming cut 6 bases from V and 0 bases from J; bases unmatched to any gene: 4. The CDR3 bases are TGTGCCAGCAGCTTACAGGGGTACCAAGAGACCCAGTACTTC. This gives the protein CASSLQGYQETQYF.

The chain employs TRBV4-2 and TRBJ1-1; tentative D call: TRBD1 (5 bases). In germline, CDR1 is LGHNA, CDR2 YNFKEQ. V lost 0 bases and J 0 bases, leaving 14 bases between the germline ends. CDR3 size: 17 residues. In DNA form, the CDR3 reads TGTGCCAGCAGCCAAGAATGGGTGGGACTGTTGAACACTGAAGCTTTCTTT. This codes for CASSQEWVGLLNTEAFF.

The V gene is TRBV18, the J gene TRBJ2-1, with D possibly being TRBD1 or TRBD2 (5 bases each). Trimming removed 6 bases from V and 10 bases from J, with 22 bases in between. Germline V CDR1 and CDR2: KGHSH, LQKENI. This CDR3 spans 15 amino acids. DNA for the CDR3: TGTGCCAGCTCTCGCACCGGGACGGGCGTGGGGGAGCAGTTCTTC. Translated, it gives CASSRTGTGVGEQFF.

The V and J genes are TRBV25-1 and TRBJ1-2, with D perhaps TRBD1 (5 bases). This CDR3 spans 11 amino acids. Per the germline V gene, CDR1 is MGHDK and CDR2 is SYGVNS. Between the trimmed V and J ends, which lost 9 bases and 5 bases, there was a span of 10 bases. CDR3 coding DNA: TGTGCCAGTGGGGGGAGATATGGCTACACCTTC. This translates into CASGGRYGYTF.